The source of this T cell receptor beta chain is a study of cytomegalovirus exposure and HLA in healthy donors. Trimming took 0 bases from V and 3 from J, leaving 9 bases between them. Germline CDR1 SGDLS, CDR2 YYNGEE. The length of the CDR3 is 14 residues. The PCR had 60 Vbeta and 13 Jbeta primers. Clones were read by immunoSEQ multiplex PCR, and TCRdb kept only the in-frame ones, dropping some. The sample consists of roughly 160,000 clones, around 64% of them appearing once. Sequencing used PBMCs. The rearrangement links TRBV9 to TRBJ2-5, with D perhaps TRBD2 (6 bases). The receptor was isolated from a woman aged 25 to 39 in good health and CMV-seronegative. CDR3 nucleotide sequence: TGTGCCAGCAGCGTAGGGGTAGCGGAAGAGACCCAGTACTTC. Amino acid sequence: CASSVGVAEETQYF. Based on the CDR3 plus reference TRBV9 and TRBJ2-5, the full variable domain is DSGVTQTPKHLITATGQRVTLRCSPRSGDLSVYWYQQSLDQGLQFLIQYYNGEERAKGNILERFSAQQFPDLHSELNLSSLELGDSALYFCASSVGVAEETQYFGPGTRLLVL.